Listed below are T cell receptor beta chains from one sample, sequenced in a study of blood T cells in healthy people across ages. Each CDR3 protein gets one entry after TCRdb re-called the 5' RACE reads with MiXCR. Here the sample spans around 620,000 distinct CDR3 sequences, approximately 25% being singletons. Sequenced: blood. These receptors all come from a woman aged 70 to 79 in good health. CDR3s include the opening cysteine and the closing phenylalanine or tryptophan. D genes are given only for firm matches. Clone size is given for some rows only: seen once, a few or many times, or a class if the clone is expanded.

cdr3_nt cdr3_aa j_call v_call d_call clone_size
TGTGCCAGCAGCTTTGGGGGAGGCAGCAACGAAAAACTGTTTTTT CASSFGGGSNEKLFF TRBJ1-4 TRBV7-9 NA many
TGCGCCAGCAGCTTTGGGACTAGCGGGGTCAATGAGCAGTTCTTC CASSFGTSGVNEQFF TRBJ2-1 TRBV5-1 TRBD2 few
TGCAGTGCTAACAGGGATATGAACACTGAAGCTTTCTTT CSANRDMNTEAFF TRBJ1-1 TRBV20-1 NA NA
TGCAGTGCTAGGTCGGGGGGGCGAGAGACCCAGTACTTC CSARSGGRETQYF TRBJ2-5 TRBV20-1 TRBD2 NA
TGTGCCAGCAGCTTAGACAGGGCACCAATAACCGGGGAGCTGTTTTTT CASSLDRAPITGELFF TRBJ2-2 TRBV7-9 NA NA
TGTGCCAGCAGCGTACAGGGGGGAACCGGGGAGCTGTTTTTT CASSVQGGTGELFF TRBJ2-2 TRBV9 NA NA
TGCGCCAGCAGCCGGGGCCCCGGGGGCGCCGAGCAGTACTTC CASSRGPGGAEQYF TRBJ2-7 TRBV5-1 NA few
TGTGCCAGCAGCCAAGATCTGGGAACGGCCATCTATTCACCCCTCCACTTT CASSQDLGTAIYSPLHF TRBJ1-6 TRBV4-2 NA NA
TGTGCCAGCAGCTTATTGGGGCTATTAGGGGAGACCCAGTACTTC CASSLLGLLGETQYF TRBJ2-5 TRBV7-3 NA few
TGTGCCAGCAGCAAAGGGACTAGCGTGGCGGCTTACGAGCAGTACTTC CASSKGTSVAAYEQYF TRBJ2-7 TRBV7-6 TRBD2 few
TGCAGCGTTGGAGCAGTCACCCCAGAGACCCAGTACTTC CSVGAVTPETQYF TRBJ2-5 TRBV29-1 NA NA
TGTGCCAGCAGTTTGACGAGAGATCAGCCCCAGCATTTT CASSLTRDQPQHF TRBJ1-5 TRBV12-3/TRBV12-4 NA few
TGCGCCAGCAGCTTGGAGACGCTCTTAGGCTACACCTTC CASSLETLLGYTF TRBJ1-2 TRBV5-1 NA few
TGCGCCAGCAGCCAAGGACTGGTGGGACAGGGAATACACGAGCAGTACTTC CASSQGLVGQGIHEQYF TRBJ2-7 TRBV4-3 TRBD1 few
TGCAGTGCTAGAGATATCGGCTCTGGGGCCAACGTCCTGACTTTC CSARDIGSGANVLTF TRBJ2-6 TRBV20-1 NA NA
TGTGCCAGCAGCTCTCAGGGGTACGCAGATACGCAGTATTTT CASSSQGYADTQYF TRBJ2-3 TRBV7-2 NA few
TGTGCCAGCAGCCAAAAGGGCGATGGACAGGGGGCGTATCCTACCGGAAAACTGTTTTTT CASSQKGDGQGAYPTGKLFF TRBJ1-4 TRBV3-1 TRBD1 many
TGTGCCAGCAGCCCTGCAACAGCGGGTGGCCAAGAGACCCAGTACTTC CASSPATAGGQETQYF TRBJ2-5 TRBV6-6 NA NA
TGTGCCACCAGTGATTTCCGGGACAGGGTTGGAGAGACCCAGTACTTC CATSDFRDRVGETQYF TRBJ2-5 TRBV24-1 TRBD1 few
TGTGCCAGCAGTTTAACGCCCCGCGTAACAGCTAACTATGGCTACACCTTC CASSLTPRVTANYGYTF TRBJ1-2 TRBV28 NA NA
TGTGCCAGCAGCTCGAGCGGGCAACAAGAGACCCAGTACTTC CASSSSGQQETQYF TRBJ2-5 TRBV7-2 NA NA
TGCAGCGTTCAGAAGACCGAGGGAGGAAACACCATATATTTT CSVQKTEGGNTIYF TRBJ1-3 TRBV29-1 NA many
TGCGCCAGCAGCCGGGATACTGGAACCTACGAGCAGTACTTC CASSRDTGTYEQYF TRBJ2-7 TRBV4-3 NA few
TGTGCCAGCAGAACAGGGGGCGGAAAGACCCAGTACTTC CASRTGGGKTQYF TRBJ2-5 TRBV12-3/TRBV12-4 TRBD1 NA
TGTGCCAGCTCACCGGAACACGGAGCTGAAGCTTTCTTT CASSPEHGAEAFF TRBJ1-1 TRBV18 NA few
TGCGCCAGCAGCTTGGGTCCAGCGGGGAGCTCCTACAATGAGCAGTTCTTC CASSLGPAGSSYNEQFF TRBJ2-1 TRBV5-1 TRBD2 NA
TGCGCCAGCAGCTTAGAGGGGGCGCTTATTCAGTACTTC CASSLEGALIQYF TRBJ2-4 TRBV5-1 TRBD1 few
TGCAGTGCTAGAGATCCTGGCGGGGGGGCGGAAATGAATGAGCAGTTCTTC CSARDPGGGAEMNEQFF TRBJ2-1 TRBV20-1 TRBD2 NA
TGTGCCATCAGTCATCAGGGGGGGTCCTACGAGCAGTACTTC CAISHQGGSYEQYF TRBJ2-7 TRBV2 NA NA
TGTGCCAGCAGTTACTTGGGACAGGGCAATCAGCCCCAGCATTTT CASSYLGQGNQPQHF TRBJ1-5 TRBV6-6 TRBD1 NA
TGCGCCAGCAGCTTGGAAGGCGGGGGGGCCGGGGATACGCAGTATTTT CASSLEGGGAGDTQYF TRBJ2-3 TRBV5-1 TRBD2 many
TGCAGTGCGCGCAGGGGAGGCCAGCAGTACTTC CSARRGGQQYF TRBJ2-7 TRBV20-1 NA NA
TGCAGTGCTAGAGGAAGAACAGCGGGGGCTAGCCACGAGCAGTACTTC CSARGRTAGASHEQYF TRBJ2-7 TRBV20-1 TRBD2 NA
TGTGCCTGGAGTAGAGGACCTGGGGCCAACGTCCTGACTTTC CAWSRGPGANVLTF TRBJ2-6 TRBV30 NA few
TGTGCCAGCAGCACCCAGCGGGGCTCCTACGAGCAGTACTTC CASSTQRGSYEQYF TRBJ2-7 TRBV6-5 TRBD2 NA
TGTGCCAGCAGCCAAGATGCCAACACCCGGACCCAGTACTTC CASSQDANTRTQYF TRBJ2-5 TRBV3-1 NA NA
TGTGCCAGCAGTCCCCGACAGGGGTACGGTGAAAAACTGTTTTTT CASSPRQGYGEKLFF TRBJ1-4 TRBV27 TRBD1 NA
TGCGCCAGCAGGTTCTCTCCGACAGATACGCAGTATTTT CASRFSPTDTQYF TRBJ2-3 TRBV5-1 NA NA
TGTGCCAGCAGCTTGGAGCGGGACAGGTATAACACTGAAGCTTTCTTT CASSLERDRYNTEAFF TRBJ1-1 TRBV5-4 TRBD1 NA
TGCGCCAGCAGCCAAGATATAATCAGGGGGGGATATGAAGCTTTCTTT CASSQDIIRGGYEAFF TRBJ1-1 TRBV4-1 TRBD1 NA
TGCGCCAGCAGCCAAGAAACAGGGGACAATGAGCAGTTCTTC CASSQETGDNEQFF TRBJ2-1 TRBV4-3 TRBD1 few
TGTGCCAGCAGCCCCGGACCGGGTCAGACCTTCGGGCAGTACTTC CASSPGPGQTFGQYF TRBJ2-7 TRBV7-2 NA NA
TGTGCCAGCAGCCTAGGACTAGGAACTAGGAGGGGCTCCTACAATGAGCAGTTCTTC CASSLGLGTRRGSYNEQFF TRBJ2-1 TRBV7-2 TRBD2 NA
TGTGCCTGGAGTGTCGGGGGTATGGGCATTCAATACTTC CAWSVGGMGIQYF TRBJ2-4 TRBV30 NA few
TGTGCCAGCAGGAGAACAGGGGGGAGTGGAAAACTGTTTTTT CASRRTGGSGKLFF TRBJ1-4 TRBV7-9 TRBD1 NA
TGCAGTGCTAGCCTCCAGGGAGGGACCGGGGAGCTGTTTTTT CSASLQGGTGELFF TRBJ2-2 TRBV20-1 TRBD2 NA
TGTAGTGCTAGAAGCCCAGTATCCTACGAGCAGTACTTC CSARSPVSYEQYF TRBJ2-7 TRBV20-1 NA few
TGCAGCGTTCGTCCGCGGGGGGGAGATACGCAGTATTTT CSVRPRGGDTQYF TRBJ2-3 TRBV29-1 TRBD2 many
TGTGCCTGGAGTATGGGCGAAGGGGATACGCAGTATTTT CAWSMGEGDTQYF TRBJ2-3 TRBV30 NA few
TGTGCCAGCAGTGGTAATGAGCAGTTCTTC CASSGNEQFF TRBJ2-1 TRBV2 NA NA
TGTGCCAGCGAAGCGGGGGGGCGGGAGACCCAGTACTTC CASEAGGRETQYF TRBJ2-5 TRBV2 TRBD2 few
TGCAGTGCTCCTTATCTGACAGGGGGCGATGGCTACACCTTC CSAPYLTGGDGYTF TRBJ1-2 TRBV20-1 TRBD1 few
TGCGCCAGCAGCTACAGCCTACCTGGACAGGGACAAGAGACCCAGTACTTC CASSYSLPGQGQETQYF TRBJ2-5 TRBV4-3 TRBD1 few
TGTGCCAGCAGCCAAGCGCGGGCCGCACACCAAGAGACCCAGTACTTC CASSQARAAHQETQYF TRBJ2-5 TRBV14 NA NA
TGTGCCAGCAGCCCGGGACTAGCGGGAGTACGTACGCAGTATTTT CASSPGLAGVRTQYF TRBJ2-3 TRBV14 TRBD2 NA
TGTGCCAGCAATCGAGGAAGCTATAATTCACCCCTCCACTTT CASNRGSYNSPLHF TRBJ1-6 TRBV6-2/TRBV6-3 NA few
TGTGCCAGCAGCTTAGCGGGGTGGGGAGATACGCAGTATTTT CASSLAGWGDTQYF TRBJ2-3 TRBV7-2 NA few
TGTGCCAGTAGCACAACTAATGAAAAACTGTTTTTT CASSTTNEKLFF TRBJ1-4 TRBV18 NA many
TGTGCCAGCAGGCCGGGACTAGCGGGAAGTACCAATGAGCAGTTCTTC CASRPGLAGSTNEQFF TRBJ2-1 TRBV12-3/TRBV12-4 TRBD2 NA